The 32 T cell receptor beta chains in this list originate from one sample, sequenced in a study of identical twins. TCRdb passed the 5' RACE reads through MiXCR, listing each CDR3 protein once. Of 690,000 or so distinct CDR3 sequences in the sample, 8.5% to 9.5% were seen once. This sample also belongs to another study, concerning yellow fever vaccine responses in identical twins.

The material sequenced was PBMCs. The receptors stem from a woman aged 18-29 years in good health.

The V and J genes are TRBV2 and TRBJ2-2; 9 bases align to TRBD1. This CDR3 has 14 amino acids. Germline V gene lookup returns CDR1 SNHLY and CDR2 FYNNEI. Unmatched junction bases numbered 6, after V lost 7 bases and J lost 6 bases. CDR3 nucleotides: TGTGCCAGCACCGACAGGGGGTTCGCCGGGGAGCTGTTTTTT. Amino acids: CASTDRGFAGELFF. The full variable domain, completed using reference TRBV2 and TRBJ2-2, is EPEVTQTPSHQVTQMGQEVILRCVPISNHLYFYWYRQILGQKVEFLVSFYNNEISEKSEIFDDQFSVERPDGSNFTLKIRSTKLEDSAMYFCASTDRGFAGELFFGEGSRLTVL.

This clonotype was recorded many times. The chain employs TRBV12-3 or TRBV12-4 and TRBJ1-5; D might be TRBD1 (5 bases). V was pared by 7 bases and J by 5 bases, with 15 bases between. The CDR3 runs 14 residues. CDR3 bases: TGTGCCAGCAATTTCGGGGGGAGCCATCAGCCCCAGCATTTT. Translated, it gives CASNFGGSHQPQHF.

This clonotype was seen repeatedly, ten times or more. The chain joins TRBV6-2 or TRBV6-3 to TRBJ1-1, with 7 bases lining up with TRBD1. The germline V gene has CDR1 MNHEY and CDR2 SVGEGT. V lost 7 bases, J lost 4 bases, and 12 bases stayed unmatched. The CDR3 consists of 15 residues. The CDR3 region is CASTAPDRAFTEAFF. DNA of the CDR3: TGTGCCAGCACTGCACCCGACAGGGCCTTCACTGAAGCTTTCTTT.

This rearrangement joins TRBV25-1 to TRBJ2-7, with D possibly being TRBD1 (5 bases). CDR1 MGHDK and CDR2 SYGVNS come from the germline V gene. Trimming removed 2 bases from V and 0 bases from J, with 11 bases in between. CDR3 length: 15 amino acids. CDR3 loop: CASSEGRESSYEQYF. CDR3 nucleotide sequence: TGTGCCAGCAGTGAAGGCAGGGAAAGCTCCTACGAGCAGTACTTC.

The V call is TRBV7-8, the J call TRBJ2-1; unclear D gene. This CDR3 spans 17 amino acids. Germline CDR1 SGHVS, CDR2 FQNEAQ. V lost 1 base, J lost 0 bases, and 13 bases lay in between. DNA for the CDR3: TGTGCCAGCAGCTTAGTCCGAGACTCTAGCTCCTACAATGAGCAGTTCTTC. Protein product: CASSLVRDSSSYNEQFF.

This clonotype was picked up a small number of times. The chain couples TRBV7-8 to TRBJ2-1; TRBD2 aligns across 11 bases. V lost 2 bases, J lost 9 bases, and 6 bases stayed unmatched. The CDR3 covers 15 residues. Per the germline V gene, CDR1 is SGHVS and CDR2 is FQNEAQ. DNA for the CDR3: TGTGCCAGCAGCTTACAGATAGCGGGAGGGCTTGAGCAGTTCTTC. This translates into CASSLQIAGGLEQFF.

The rearrangement uses TRBV20-1 and TRBJ2-5; D gene ambiguous. The ends were cut back, 0 bases at V and 4 bases at J, with 12 bases in the middle. CDR1 DFQATT and CDR2 SNEGSKA come from the germline V gene (reference sequence). There are 14 residues in the CDR3. For the CDR3, the DNA is TGCAGTGCTAGAGATCGCTCTTGCGGAGAGACCCAGTACTTC. Translating it yields CSARDRSCGETQYF.

This clonotype was picked up a small number of times. The chain employs TRBV6-1 and TRBJ1-2, with D unresolved. V was clipped by 5 bases and J by 4 bases, with 14 bases between them. This CDR3 comprises 14 residues. Germline CDR1 and CDR2: MNHNS and SASEGT. The CDR3 loop reads CASSTRPGIYGYTF. The CDR3 nucleotides are TGTGCCAGCAGTACACGTCCAGGAATCTATGGCTACACCTTC.

This clonotype was found a few times. The V and J genes are TRBV28 and TRBJ2-5; TRBD2 might be the D (5 bases). Trimming left V 7 bases short and J 1 base short, with 16 bases between. Germline CDR1 reads MDHEN; CDR2 reads SYDVKM. CDR3 size: 15 residues. This CDR3 is CASKGLMGSQETQYF. The CDR3 nucleotides read TGTGCCAGCAAAGGACTCATGGGCAGCCAAGAGACCCAGTACTTC.

The chain uses TRBV12-3 or TRBV12-4 and TRBJ2-3; D ambiguous. Deletions cut 5 bases from V and 4 bases from J, with 10 bases between. The CDR3 runs to 13 residues. CDR3 in DNA: TGTGCCAGCAGTCAGGTTTCCTCAGATACGCAGTATTTT. Encoded protein: CASSQVSSDTQYF.

This clonotype was seen a few times. The V call is TRBV4-2, the J call TRBJ2-5, with D possibly being TRBD1 (5 bases). V was cut by 3 bases and J by 4 bases, with 18 bases left in between. The CDR3 has 16 residues. CDR1 and CDR2 from the germline V gene are LGHNA and YNFKEQ. CDR3 DNA sequence: TGTGCCAGCAGCCAGAAAGGGGAACGGGTCGGAGAGACCCAGTACTTC. Protein: CASSQKGERVGETQYF.

This clonotype was recorded a few times. The chain uses TRBV24-1 and TRBJ2-5, with D maybe TRBD2 (6 bases). There are 14 residues in the CDR3. Per the germline V gene, CDR1 is KGHDR and CDR2 is SFDVKD. V was clipped by 4 bases and J by 5 bases, with 13 bases between them. The CDR3 here is CATSDKSGWETQYF. The CDR3 DNA follows: TGTGCCACCAGTGACAAGAGCGGGTGGGAGACCCAGTACTTC.

The V call is TRBV5-1, the J call TRBJ2-2; D gene unclear. The CDR3 is 15 amino acids. Trimming removed 0 bases from V and 0 bases from J, with 6 bases in between. Per germline, CDR1 SGHRS and CDR2 YFSETQ. CDR3: CASSLDAANTGELFF. For the CDR3, the DNA is TGCGCCAGCAGCTTGGACGCCGCGAACACCGGGGAGCTGTTTTTT.

This clonotype was detected many times. This rearrangement joins TRBV5-1 to TRBJ2-4, with a weak D call TRBD2 (6 bases). This CDR3 is built from 16 residues. V gave up 0 bases and J gave up 0 bases, with 10 bases separating them. The germline V gene has CDR1 SGHRS and CDR2 YFSETQ. CDR3 in DNA: TGCGCCAGCAGCTTGGCGGGGGATCTAGCCAAAAACATTCAGTACTTC. Amino acid sequence: CASSLAGDLAKNIQYF.

This clonotype has just a few counts. This CDR3 reads CASSPGTTARNEQFF. CDR3 nucleotides: TGTGCCAGCAGCCCCGGGACTACGGCGAGGAATGAGCAGTTCTTC. The chain couples TRBV27 to TRBJ2-1, with TRBD2 matching 7 bases. CDR1 is MNHEY and CDR2 is SMNVEV in the germline V gene (reference sequence). Unmatched junction bases numbered 12, after V lost 6 bases and J lost 7 bases. The CDR3 totals 15 residues.

This clonotype has at least ten counts. CDR3 in DNA: TGTGCCATCGGAGGCATGGGCGGGGAGCTGTTTTTT. Translated: CAIGGMGGELFF. V usage is TRBV24-1 and J usage is TRBJ2-2, with D possibly being TRBD2 (5 bases). V was clipped by 11 bases and J by 7 bases, with 13 bases between them. CDR3 length: 12 amino acids. Germline V gene sequence: CDR1 KGHDR, CDR2 SFDVKD.

The chain is built from TRBV28 and TRBJ1-5; D gene ambiguous. Germline V lookup: CDR1 MDHEN, CDR2 SYDVKM. Trimming took 5 bases from V and 4 from J, leaving 9 bases between them. CDR3 length equals 13 residues. CDR3 in DNA: TGTGCCAGCAGTGAGCATAAAAATCAGCCCCAGCATTTT. This translates into CASSEHKNQPQHF. The full variable domain, completed using reference TRBV28 and TRBJ1-5, is DVKVTQSSRYLVKRTGEKVFLECVQDMDHENMFWYRQDPGLGLRLIYFSYDVKMKEKGDIPEGYSVSREKKERFSLILESASTNQTSMYLCASSEHKNQPQHFGDGTRLSIL.

In this sample, this clonotype turned up a few times. The V gene is TRBV7-2, the J gene TRBJ2-3, with D unclear. Trimming took 1 base from V and 5 from J, leaving 13 bases between them. This CDR3 is built from 15 residues. Per germline, CDR1 SGHTA and CDR2 FQGNSA. CDR3 bases: TGTGCCAGCAGCTTAGGATATTCCGCCGGAGATACGCAGTATTTT. It encodes CASSLGYSAGDTQYF.

This clonotype was seen more than once but under ten times. The chain is built from TRBV7-2 and TRBJ1-1; perhaps TRBD1 as D (5 bases). V was cut by 2 bases and J by 6 bases, with 19 bases left in between. The CDR3 runs to 16 residues. Germline V gene data show CDR1 as SGHTA and CDR2 as FQGNSA. CDR3 coding DNA: TGTGCCAGCAGCTTAAGGGGCCAGACTCAAACGTCTGAAGCTTTCTTT. Its protein is CASSLRGQTQTSEAFF.

This clonotype was picked up a small number of times. The V call is TRBV10-2, the J call TRBJ2-1; D gene uncertain. Germline V gene sequence: CDR1 WSHSY, CDR2 SAAADI. V was clipped by 7 bases and J by 6 bases, with 13 bases between them. This CDR3 has 13 amino acids. The CDR3, as DNA: TGCGCCAGCACCCAAGGCCCCTTCAATGAGCAGTTCTTC. Its translation: CASTQGPFNEQFF.

This clonotype has a handful of counts. This chain joins TRBV29-1 and TRBJ2-1, with D possibly being TRBD1 (5 bases). Germline CDR1 and CDR2: SQVTM and ANQGSEA. The CDR3 has 13 amino acids. Trimming took 3 bases from V and 2 from J, leaving 8 bases between them. Written as DNA, the CDR3 is TGCAGCGTTGACAGGGTAGCCTACAATGAGCAGTTCTTC. Translated, it gives CSVDRVAYNEQFF.

This clonotype has only a few counts. The chain couples TRBV5-1 to TRBJ2-7; 11 bases are a match to TRBD1. This CDR3 is built from 16 residues. V trimming: 4 bases; J trimming: 3 bases; junction bases outside the gene matches: 9. Germline lookup yields CDR1 SGHRS and CDR2 YFSETQ. CDR3 loop: CASSPRTGGEIYEQYF. The CDR3 bases are TGCGCCAGCAGCCCCCGGACAGGGGGCGAAATCTACGAGCAGTACTTC.

This clonotype was seen only a few times. This chain links TRBV4-3 with TRBJ2-1; 15 bases map to TRBD2. From germline, CDR1 is LGHNA and CDR2 YSLEER. The ends lost 0 bases at V and 4 bases at J; junction bases unmatched: 10. The CDR3 is 20 amino acids. The CDR3 sequence: CASSQDGTGLAGGGYNEQFF. Here the CDR3 DNA reads TGCGCCAGCAGCCAAGACGGGACCGGACTAGCGGGAGGGGGGTACAATGAGCAGTTCTTC.

This chain uses TRBV20-1 with TRBJ2-7; D may match TRBD1 or TRBD2 (6 bases each). Deletions cut 4 bases from V and 3 bases from J, with 16 bases between. Per the germline V gene, CDR1 is DFQATT and CDR2 is SNEGSKA (reference sequence). The length of the CDR3 is 14 residues. CDR3 amino acids: CSATGAGMGYEQYF. Written as DNA, the CDR3 is TGCAGTGCTACGGGGGCCGGGATGGGCTACGAGCAGTACTTC.

The chain carries TRBV7-8 and TRBJ1-1; D might be TRBD1 (6 bases). The germline V gene encodes CDR1 SGHVS and CDR2 FQNEAQ. The CDR3 covers 14 residues. V was shortened by 7 bases and J by 1 base, with 13 bases between the two germline ends. CDR3 DNA sequence: TGTGCCAGCACCCCCCGGACAGCGAACACTGAAGCTTTCTTT. Amino acids: CASTPRTANTEAFF.

This clonotype was recorded a few times. The J gene is TRBJ2-5, the V gene TRBV15; 8 positions match TRBD2. The CDR3 is made up of 15 amino acids. The germline V gene encodes CDR1 LNHNV and CDR2 YYDKDF (reference sequence). After removal of 8 bases from V and 4 bases from J, the junction contained 12 bases not matched to a gene. The CDR3 spells CATGGLGAGGETQYF. The CDR3 DNA follows: TGTGCCACCGGTGGTCTGGGGGCGGGGGGAGAGACCCAGTACTTC.

This clonotype has a count of ten or more. V gene TRBV10-3 combines with J gene TRBJ2-1, with D unclear. There are 12 residues in the CDR3. V was trimmed by 2 bases and J by 5 bases, leaving 4 bases between them. Per germline, CDR1 ENHRY and CDR2 SYGVKD. The CDR3 sequence: CAISERDNEQFF. CDR3 DNA: TGTGCCATCAGTGAGCGGGACAATGAGCAGTTCTTC.

This clonotype turned up a few times. J is TRBJ1-3 and V is TRBV18, with D tentatively TRBD1 (5 bases). V lost 1 base and J lost 1, with 14 bases in between. Germline CDR1 reads KGHSH; CDR2 reads LQKENI. The CDR3 has 17 residues. This CDR3 reads CASSPLPGASSGNTIYF. The CDR3 DNA follows: TGTGCCAGCTCACCACTGCCCGGGGCCTCTTCTGGAAACACCATATATTTT.

This clonotype was detected only a few times. The rearrangement uses TRBV24-1 and TRBJ2-2; 9 bases agree with TRBD2. There are 18 residues in the CDR3. J lost 0 bases, V lost 3 bases, and 7 bases had no gene match. CDR1 and CDR2 from the germline V gene are KGHDR and SFDVKD. The CDR3 bases are TGTGCCACCAGTGATACACGTAGCGGGAGCACGAACACCGGGGAGCTGTTTTTT. This translates into CATSDTRSGSTNTGELFF.

This clonotype was counted at least ten times. The chain recombines TRBV4-2 with TRBJ2-5; 7 bases are a match to TRBD2. CDR1 and CDR2 (germline): LGHNA, YNFKEQ. This CDR3 contains 15 residues. V was clipped by 4 bases and J by 5 bases; unmatched bases: 10. The DNA for the CDR3 is TGTGCCAGCAGCCGAGACTTTGCGGGGGTGGAGACCCAGTACTTC. Encoded protein: CASSRDFAGVETQYF.

This clonotype was seen a few times. The rearrangement links TRBV4-3 to TRBJ2-3; D ambiguous. This CDR3 has 15 amino acids. V lost 0 bases, J lost 0 bases, and 7 bases lay in between. CDR1 LGHNA and CDR2 YSLEER come from the germline V gene. The CDR3 region is CASSQDSFSTDTQYF. CDR3 in DNA: TGCGCCAGCAGCCAAGATTCCTTTAGCACAGATACGCAGTATTTT.

The chain links TRBV3-1 to TRBJ2-5; D remains unclear. In germline, CDR1 is LGHDT, CDR2 YNNKEL (reference sequence). V was trimmed by 1 base and J by 5 bases, leaving 14 bases between them. There are 15 residues in the CDR3. Here the CDR3 reads CASSQGAGWIETQYF. The CDR3 DNA follows: TGTGCCAGCAGCCAAGGGGCCGGGTGGATTGAGACCCAGTACTTC.